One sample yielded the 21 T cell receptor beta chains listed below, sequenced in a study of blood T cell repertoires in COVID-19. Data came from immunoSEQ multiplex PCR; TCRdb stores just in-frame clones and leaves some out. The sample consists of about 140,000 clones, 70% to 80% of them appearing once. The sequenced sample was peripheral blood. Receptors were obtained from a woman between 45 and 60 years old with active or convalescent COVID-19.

For the CDR3, the DNA is TGCGCCAGTAACGGGGGGGCGCAAGAGACCCAGTACTTC. Translation: CASNGGAQETQYF. The chain employs TRBV5-1 and TRBJ2-5; 8 nucleotides align to TRBD2. Germline V gene data show CDR1 as SGHRS and CDR2 as YFSETQ. The junction had 5 bases not matched to a gene; V was cut back by 8 bases and J by 2 bases. The CDR3 loop spans 13 amino acids.

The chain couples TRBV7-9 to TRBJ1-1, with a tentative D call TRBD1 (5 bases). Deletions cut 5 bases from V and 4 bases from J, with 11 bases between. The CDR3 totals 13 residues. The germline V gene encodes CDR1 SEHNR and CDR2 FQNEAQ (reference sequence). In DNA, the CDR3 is TGTGCCAGCAGCATGACAGATCTCACTGAAGCTTTCTTT. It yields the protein CASSMTDLTEAFF.

As DNA, the CDR3 is TGTGCCAGCAGCCCGGGGGGGGTAATAAATCAGCCCCAGCATTTT. Encoded protein: CASSPGGVINQPQHF. The rearrangement uses TRBV6-2 or TRBV6-3 and TRBJ1-5; the D gene is possibly TRBD1 (5 bases). Germline CDR1 is MNHEY and CDR2 is SVGEGT. This CDR3 region has 15 residues. V was pared by 6 bases and J by 4 bases, with 16 bases between.

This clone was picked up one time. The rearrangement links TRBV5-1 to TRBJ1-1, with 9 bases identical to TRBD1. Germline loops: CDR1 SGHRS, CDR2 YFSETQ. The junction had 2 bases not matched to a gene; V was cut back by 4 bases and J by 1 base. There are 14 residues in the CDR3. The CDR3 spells CASSIQGANTEAFF. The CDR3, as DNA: TGCGCCAGCAGCATACAGGGGGCGAACACTGAAGCTTTCTTT.

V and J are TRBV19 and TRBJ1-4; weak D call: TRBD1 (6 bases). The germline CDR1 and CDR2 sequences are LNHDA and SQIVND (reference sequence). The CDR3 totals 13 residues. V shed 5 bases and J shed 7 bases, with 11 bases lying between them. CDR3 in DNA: TGTGCCAGTAGTGACTCCAGGGGTGAAAAACTGTTTTTT. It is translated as CASSDSRGEKLFF.

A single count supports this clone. CDR3 nucleotides: TGCGCCAGCAGCCCCGGACAGGGAGCCTACGAGCAGTACTTC. Its protein is CASSPGQGAYEQYF. The chain combines TRBV5-1 with TRBJ2-7; TRBD1 matches at 8 bases. Trimming removed 4 bases from V and 2 bases from J; junction bases left unmatched: 5. Germline lookup yields CDR1 SGHRS and CDR2 YFSETQ. CDR3 length: 14 amino acids.

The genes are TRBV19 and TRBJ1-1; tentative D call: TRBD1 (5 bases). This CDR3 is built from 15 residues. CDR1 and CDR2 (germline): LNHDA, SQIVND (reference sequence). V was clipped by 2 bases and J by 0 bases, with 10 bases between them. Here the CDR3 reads CASSISGGLNTEAFF. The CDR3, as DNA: TGTGCCAGTAGTATATCTGGGGGGTTGAACACTGAAGCTTTCTTT.

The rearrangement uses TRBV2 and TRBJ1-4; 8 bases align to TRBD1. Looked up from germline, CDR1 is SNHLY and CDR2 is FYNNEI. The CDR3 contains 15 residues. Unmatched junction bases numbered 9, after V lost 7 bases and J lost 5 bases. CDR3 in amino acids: CASIQATGVNEKLFF. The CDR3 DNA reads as TGTGCCAGCATTCAGGCGACAGGGGTAAATGAAAAACTGTTTTTT.

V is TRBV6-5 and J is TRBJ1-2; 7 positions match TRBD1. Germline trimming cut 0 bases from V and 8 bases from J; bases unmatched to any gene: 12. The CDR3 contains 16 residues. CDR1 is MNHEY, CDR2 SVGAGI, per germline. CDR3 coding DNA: TGTGCCAGCAGTTACTCGAAATGGGCCAGGGGGAGCGGCTACACCTTC. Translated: CASSYSKWARGSGYTF.

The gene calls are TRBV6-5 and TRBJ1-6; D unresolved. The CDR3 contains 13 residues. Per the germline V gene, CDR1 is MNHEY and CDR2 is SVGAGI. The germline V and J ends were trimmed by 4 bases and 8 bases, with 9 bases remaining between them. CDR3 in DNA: TGTGCCAGCAGTTCTGGGGAGCATTCACCCCTCCACTTT. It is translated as CASSSGEHSPLHF.

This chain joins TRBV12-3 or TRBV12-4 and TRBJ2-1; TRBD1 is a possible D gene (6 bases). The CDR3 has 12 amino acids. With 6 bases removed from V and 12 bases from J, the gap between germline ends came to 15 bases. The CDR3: CASSLPGTLQFF. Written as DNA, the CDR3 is TGTGCCAGCAGCCTACCCGGGACACTGCAGTTCTTC.

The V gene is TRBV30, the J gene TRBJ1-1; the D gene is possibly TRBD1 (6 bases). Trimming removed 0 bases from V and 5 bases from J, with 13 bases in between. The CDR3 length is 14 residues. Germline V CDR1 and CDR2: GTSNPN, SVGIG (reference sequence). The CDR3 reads CAWSVGGQGTEAFF. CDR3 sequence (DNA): TGTGCCTGGAGTGTAGGCGGCCAGGGGACTGAAGCTTTCTTT.

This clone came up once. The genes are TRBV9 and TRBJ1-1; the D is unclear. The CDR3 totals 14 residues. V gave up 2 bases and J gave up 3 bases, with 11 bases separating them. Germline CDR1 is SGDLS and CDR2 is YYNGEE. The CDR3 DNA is TGTGCCAGCAGCGTTAATCCCCAGGACACTGAAGCTTTCTTT. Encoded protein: CASSVNPQDTEAFF.

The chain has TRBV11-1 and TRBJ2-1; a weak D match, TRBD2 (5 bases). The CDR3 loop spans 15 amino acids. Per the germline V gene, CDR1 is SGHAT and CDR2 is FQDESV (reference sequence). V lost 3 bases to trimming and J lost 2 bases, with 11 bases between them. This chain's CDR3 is CASSFKRRTYNEQFF. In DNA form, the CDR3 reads TGTGCCAGCAGCTTCAAGCGGAGAACCTACAATGAGCAGTTCTTC.

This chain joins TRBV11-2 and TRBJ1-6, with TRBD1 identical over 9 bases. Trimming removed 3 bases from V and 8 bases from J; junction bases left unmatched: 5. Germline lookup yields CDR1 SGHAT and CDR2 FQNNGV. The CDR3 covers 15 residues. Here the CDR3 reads CASSFWGQGYSPLHF. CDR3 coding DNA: TGTGCCAGCAGCTTTTGGGGACAGGGTTATTCACCCCTCCACTTT.

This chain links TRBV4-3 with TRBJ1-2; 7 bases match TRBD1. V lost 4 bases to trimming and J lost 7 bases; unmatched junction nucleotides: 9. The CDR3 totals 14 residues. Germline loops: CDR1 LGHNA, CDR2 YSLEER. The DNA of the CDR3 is TGCGCCAGCAGCCCGGGAGGGGGCGCGATTGGCTACACCTTC. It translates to CASSPGGGAIGYTF.

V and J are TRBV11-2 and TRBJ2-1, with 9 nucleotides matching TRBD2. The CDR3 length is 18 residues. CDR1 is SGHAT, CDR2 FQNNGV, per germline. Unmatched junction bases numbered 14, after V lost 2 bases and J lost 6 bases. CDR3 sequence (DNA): TGTGCCAGCAGCTTAAGTATAGGAGGCGGGGGGGCCGTCAATGAGCAGTTCTTC. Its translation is CASSLSIGGGGAVNEQFF.

The CDR3 loop reads CASSPTGSGQPQHF. The DNA for the CDR3 is TGTGCCAGCAGCCCTACAGGGTCAGGGCAGCCCCAGCATTTT. This chain uses TRBV6-6 with TRBJ1-5; D may be TRBD1 (6 bases). The CDR3 runs 14 residues. CDR1 is MNHNY, CDR2 SVGAGI, per germline (reference sequence). V lost 6 bases, J lost 7 bases, and 16 bases lay in between.

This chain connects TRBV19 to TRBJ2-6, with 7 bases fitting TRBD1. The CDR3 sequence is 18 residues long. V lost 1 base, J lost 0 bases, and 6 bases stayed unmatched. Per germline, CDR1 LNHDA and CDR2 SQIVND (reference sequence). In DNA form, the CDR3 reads TGTGCCAGTAGTATAGGGGGACAGTTGCCCTCTGGGGCCAACGTCCTGACTTTC. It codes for CASSIGGQLPSGANVLTF.

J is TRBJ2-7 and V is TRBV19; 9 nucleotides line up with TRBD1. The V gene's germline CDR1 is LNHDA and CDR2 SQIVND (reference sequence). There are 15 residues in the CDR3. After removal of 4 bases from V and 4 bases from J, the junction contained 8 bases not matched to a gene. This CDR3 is CASSTPTTGGYEQYF. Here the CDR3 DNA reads TGTGCCAGTAGTACACCGACGACAGGGGGTTACGAGCAGTACTTC.

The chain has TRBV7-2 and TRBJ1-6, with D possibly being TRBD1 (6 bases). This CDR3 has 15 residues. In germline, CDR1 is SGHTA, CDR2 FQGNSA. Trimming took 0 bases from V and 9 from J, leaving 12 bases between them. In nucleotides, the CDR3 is TGTGCCAGCAGCTTAGCTACAGGGAACAGTTCACCCCTCCACTTT. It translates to CASSLATGNSSPLHF.